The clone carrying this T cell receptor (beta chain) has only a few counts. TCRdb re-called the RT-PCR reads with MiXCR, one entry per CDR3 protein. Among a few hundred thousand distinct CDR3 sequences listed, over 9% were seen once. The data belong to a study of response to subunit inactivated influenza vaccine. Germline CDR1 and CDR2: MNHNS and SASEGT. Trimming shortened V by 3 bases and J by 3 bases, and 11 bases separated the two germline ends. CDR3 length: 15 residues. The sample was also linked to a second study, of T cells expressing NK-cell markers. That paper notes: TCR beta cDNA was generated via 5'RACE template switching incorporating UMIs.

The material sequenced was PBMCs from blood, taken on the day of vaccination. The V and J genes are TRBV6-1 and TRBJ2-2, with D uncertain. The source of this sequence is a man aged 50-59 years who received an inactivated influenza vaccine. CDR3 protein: CASSDMGLYTGELFF. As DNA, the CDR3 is TGTGCCAGCAGTGATATGGGGTTGTACACCGGGGAGCTGTTTTTT.